The 6 T cell receptor beta chains presented below share a single source sample, sequenced in a study of cytomegalovirus exposure and HLA in healthy donors. The repertoire was sequenced with immunoSEQ multiplex PCR; TCRdb's copy has only in-frame clones and lacks some. Found here are roughly 130,000 clones, almost 90% of them singletons; the top ten hold 1.4% to 1.5%. Sequenced: PBMCs. These receptors came from a man in his thirties or forties in good health and CMV-seronegative.

This chain uses TRBV10-1 with TRBJ2-1; 7 nucleotides align to TRBD1. From germline, CDR1 is WNHNN and CDR2 SYGVQD (reference sequence). The CDR3 is made up of 15 amino acids. Trimming took 7 bases from V and 6 from J; bases not matched to a gene: 12. The CDR3 nucleotides are TGCGCCAGCAAGCTTACAGGGGAGAGGGGCAATGAGCAGTTCTTC. As protein: CASKLTGERGNEQFF.

This chain links TRBV4-1 with TRBJ2-7; 7 nucleotides agree with TRBD1. This CDR3 spans 14 amino acids. With 5 bases clipped from V and 0 bases from J, the junction kept 4 bases outside the gene matches. The V gene's germline CDR1 is MGHRA and CDR2 YSYEKL. The DNA of the CDR3 is TGCGCCAGCAGCGCACAGGGGCTCTCCTACGAGCAGTACTTC. Translating gives CASSAQGLSYEQYF.

The rearrangement links TRBV6-4 to TRBJ2-3, with a weak D call TRBD1 (6 bases). Germline V gives CDR1 MRHNA, CDR2 SNTAGT. Trimming removed 4 bases at V and 0 bases at J, with 11 bases between. This CDR3 comprises 15 residues. The CDR3 is CASSGGRGSTDTQYF. In DNA form, the CDR3 reads TGTGCCAGCAGTGGCGGCAGGGGAAGCACAGATACGCAGTATTTT.

This clone was seen a single time. In DNA, the CDR3 is TGTGCTAGTGGTTTGGTACCGGGGGGTAATGAAAAACTGTTTTTT. Translated, it gives CASGLVPGGNEKLFF. The V call is TRBV12-5, the J call TRBJ1-4; tentative D call: TRBD1 (5 bases). The CDR3 extends over 15 amino acids. The V end was cut by 0 bases, the J end by 4 bases, with 9 bases between. Germline CDR1 reads LGHNT; CDR2 reads FRNRAP.

J is TRBJ2-7 and V is TRBV11-3; no reliable D call. Deletions cut 5 bases from V and 2 bases from J, with 13 bases between. CDR3 size: 14 residues. Germline V lookup: CDR1 SGHNT, CDR2 YENEEA. CDR3 nucleotide sequence: TGTGCCAGCAGCCCTACGACATCACCCTACGAGCAGTACTTC. Its protein product is CASSPTTSPYEQYF. Supplemented by reference TRBV11-3 and TRBJ2-7, the full variable domain reads EAGVVQSPRYKIIEKKQPVAFWCNPISGHNTLYWYLQNLGQGPELLIRYENEEAVDDSQLPKDRFSAERLKGVDSTLKIQPAELGDSAVYLCASSPTTSPYEQYFGPGTRLTVT.

V gene TRBV18 combines with J gene TRBJ2-3, with D possibly TRBD2 on 5 matching bases. Deletions cut 0 bases from V and 3 bases from J, with 7 bases between. The germline V gene has CDR1 KGHSH and CDR2 LQKENI. The CDR3 covers 14 residues. The CDR3 sequence: CASSPPLVTDTQYF. The CDR3 nucleotides read TGTGCCAGCTCACCACCACTAGTTACAGATACGCAGTATTTT.